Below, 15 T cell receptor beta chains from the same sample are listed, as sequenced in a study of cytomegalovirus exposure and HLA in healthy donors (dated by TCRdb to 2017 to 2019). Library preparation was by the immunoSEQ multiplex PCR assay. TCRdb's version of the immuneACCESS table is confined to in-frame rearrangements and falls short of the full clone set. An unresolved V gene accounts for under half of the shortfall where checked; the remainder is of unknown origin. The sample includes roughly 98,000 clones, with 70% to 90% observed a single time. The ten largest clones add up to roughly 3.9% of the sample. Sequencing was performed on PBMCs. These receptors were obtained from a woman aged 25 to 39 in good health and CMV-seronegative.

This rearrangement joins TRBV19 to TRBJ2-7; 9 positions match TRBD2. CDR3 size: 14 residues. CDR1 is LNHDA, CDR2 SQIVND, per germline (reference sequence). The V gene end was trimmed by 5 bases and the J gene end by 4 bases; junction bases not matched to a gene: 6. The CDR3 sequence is CASSLAGGTYEQYF. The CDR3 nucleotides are TGTGCCAGTAGTCTTGCGGGGGGGACGTACGAGCAGTACTTC.

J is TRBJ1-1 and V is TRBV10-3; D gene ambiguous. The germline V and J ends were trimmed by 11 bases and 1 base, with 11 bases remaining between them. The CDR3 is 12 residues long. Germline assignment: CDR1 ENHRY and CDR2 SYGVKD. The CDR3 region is CAVKRENTEAFF. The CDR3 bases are TGTGCCGTAAAGAGGGAGAACACTGAAGCTTTCTTT.

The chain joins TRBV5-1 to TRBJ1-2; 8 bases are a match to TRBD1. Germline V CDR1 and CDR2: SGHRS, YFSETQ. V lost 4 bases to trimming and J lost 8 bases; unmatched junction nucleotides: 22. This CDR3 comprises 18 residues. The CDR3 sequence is CASSPNSPGGAMNRGYTF. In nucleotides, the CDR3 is TGCGCCAGCAGCCCAAATTCCCCAGGGGGCGCAATGAATAGAGGCTACACCTTC.

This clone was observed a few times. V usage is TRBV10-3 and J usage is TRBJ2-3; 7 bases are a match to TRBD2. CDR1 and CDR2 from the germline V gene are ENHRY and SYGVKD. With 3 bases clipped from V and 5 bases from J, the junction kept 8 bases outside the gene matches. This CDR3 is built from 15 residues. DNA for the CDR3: TGTGCCATCAGTGACCTGGTGGGGGGGGAAGATACGCAGTATTTT. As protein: CAISDLVGGEDTQYF.

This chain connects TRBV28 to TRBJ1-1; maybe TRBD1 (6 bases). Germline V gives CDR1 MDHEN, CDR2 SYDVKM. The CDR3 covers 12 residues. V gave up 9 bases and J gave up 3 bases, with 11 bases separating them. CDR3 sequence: CASDRPDTEAFF. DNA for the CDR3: TGTGCCAGTGACAGGCCAGACACTGAAGCTTTCTTT.

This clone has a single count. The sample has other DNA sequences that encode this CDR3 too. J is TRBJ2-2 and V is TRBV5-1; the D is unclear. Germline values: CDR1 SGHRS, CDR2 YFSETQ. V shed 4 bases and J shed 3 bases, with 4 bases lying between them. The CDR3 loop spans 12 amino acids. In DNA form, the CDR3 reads TGCGCCAGCAGCCCGGACACCGGGGAGCTGTTTTTT. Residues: CASSPDTGELFF.

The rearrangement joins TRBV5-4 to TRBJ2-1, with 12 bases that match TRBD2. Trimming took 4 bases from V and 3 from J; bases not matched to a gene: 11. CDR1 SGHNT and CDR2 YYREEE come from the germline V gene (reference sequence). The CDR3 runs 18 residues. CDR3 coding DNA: TGTGCCAGCAGCCCCTCCAGCGGACTAGCGGGATTCTACAATGAGCAGTTCTTC. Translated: CASSPSSGLAGFYNEQFF.

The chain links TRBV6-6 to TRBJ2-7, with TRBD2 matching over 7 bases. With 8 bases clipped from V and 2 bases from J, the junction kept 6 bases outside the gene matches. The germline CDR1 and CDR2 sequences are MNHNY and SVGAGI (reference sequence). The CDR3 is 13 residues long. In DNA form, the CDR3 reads TGTGCCAGCGGGCGCGGGAGTACCTACGAGCAGTACTTC. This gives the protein CASGRGSTYEQYF.

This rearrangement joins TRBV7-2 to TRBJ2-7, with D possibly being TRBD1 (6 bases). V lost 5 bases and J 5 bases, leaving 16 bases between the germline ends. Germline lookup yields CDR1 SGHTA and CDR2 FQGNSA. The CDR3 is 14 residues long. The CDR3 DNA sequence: TGTGCCAGCAGCCAACAGGGTTCTCTAGACGAGCAGTACTTC. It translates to CASSQQGSLDEQYF.

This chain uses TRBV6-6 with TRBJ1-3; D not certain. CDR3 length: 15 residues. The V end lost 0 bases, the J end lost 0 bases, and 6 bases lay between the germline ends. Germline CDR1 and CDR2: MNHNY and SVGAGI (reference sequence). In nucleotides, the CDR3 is TGTGCCAGCAGTTACTCGAGGGTCTCTGGAAACACCATATATTTT. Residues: CASSYSRVSGNTIYF.

This CDR3 is CASSEALWAFF. Written as DNA, the CDR3 is TGTGCCAGCAGTGAGGCCCTGTGGGCTTTCTTT. The V gene is TRBV2, the J gene TRBJ1-1; no clear D. This CDR3 is 11 amino acids long. Trimming cost V 3 bases and J 11 bases, with 10 bases left between them. Germline V gene data show CDR1 as SNHLY and CDR2 as FYNNEI.

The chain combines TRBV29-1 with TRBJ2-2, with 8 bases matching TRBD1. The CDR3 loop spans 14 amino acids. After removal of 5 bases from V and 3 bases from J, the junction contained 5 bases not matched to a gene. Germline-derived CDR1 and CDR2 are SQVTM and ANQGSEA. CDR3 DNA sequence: TGCAGCGTTAAGACAGGGGTGGACACCGGGGAGCTGTTTTTT. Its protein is CSVKTGVDTGELFF.

CDR3 nucleotide sequence: TGTGCCAGCAGTTCCGACCTACAGGGCGATACGCAGTATTTT. It encodes CASSSDLQGDTQYF. The genes are TRBV6-5 and TRBJ2-3; D possibly corresponds to TRBD1 (6 bases). The germline V gene encodes CDR1 MNHEY and CDR2 SVGAGI. CDR3 length: 14 amino acids. Trimming removed 4 bases from V and 6 bases from J, with 14 bases in between.

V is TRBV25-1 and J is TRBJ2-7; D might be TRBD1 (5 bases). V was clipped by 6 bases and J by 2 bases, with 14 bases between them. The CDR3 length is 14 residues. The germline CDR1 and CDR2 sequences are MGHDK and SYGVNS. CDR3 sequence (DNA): TGTGCCAGCAGAGACCGACAGACCCCCTACGAGCAGTACTTC. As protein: CASRDRQTPYEQYF.

In nucleotides, the CDR3 is TGTGCCAGCAGCTTAGGACAGAGGGAGACCCAGTACTTC. This encodes CASSLGQRETQYF. The gene calls are TRBV7-6 and TRBJ2-5, with D tentatively TRBD1 (5 bases). There are 13 residues in the CDR3. The ends were cut back, 1 base at V and 5 bases at J, with 8 bases in the middle. Germline V lookup: CDR1 SGHVS, CDR2 FNYEAQ.